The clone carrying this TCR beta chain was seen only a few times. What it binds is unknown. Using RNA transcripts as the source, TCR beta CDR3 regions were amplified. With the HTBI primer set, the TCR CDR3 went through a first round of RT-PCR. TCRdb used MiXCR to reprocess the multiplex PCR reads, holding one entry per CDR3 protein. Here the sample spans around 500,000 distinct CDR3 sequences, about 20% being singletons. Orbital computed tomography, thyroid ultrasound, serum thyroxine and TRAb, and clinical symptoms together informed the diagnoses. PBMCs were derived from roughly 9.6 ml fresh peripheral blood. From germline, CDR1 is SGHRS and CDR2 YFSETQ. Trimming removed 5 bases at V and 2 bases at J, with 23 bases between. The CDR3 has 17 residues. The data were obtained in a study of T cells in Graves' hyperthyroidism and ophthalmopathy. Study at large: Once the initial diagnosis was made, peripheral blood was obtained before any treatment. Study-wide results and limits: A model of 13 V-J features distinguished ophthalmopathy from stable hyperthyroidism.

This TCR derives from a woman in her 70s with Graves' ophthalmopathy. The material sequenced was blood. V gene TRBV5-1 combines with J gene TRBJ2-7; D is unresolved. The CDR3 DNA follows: TGCGCCAGCAGAGTCAGCCCGTCTGGGCTCCCCACCTACGAGCAGTACTTC. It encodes CASRVSPSGLPTYEQYF.